Below, one TCR beta chain is given with its context. Its antigen remains undetermined. No base qualities exist here, and no much larger clone lies one base off it. The source of the sample is a study of blood T cell repertoires in COVID-19 (dated by TCRdb to about 2020). About the investigation overall: Collaborator samples came from the United States, Italy and Spain and covered acute and convalescent phases of COVID-19. Subjects who had been exposed to COVID-19, were actively infected with it, or had recovered from it provided the deeply sampled blood TCRbeta repertoires that made up the dataset. Where available, HLA class I and class II types were obtained from metadata supplied by the sample provider rather than from assay-based typing. The repertoires were released in a freely available public database meant as a resource for research on the immune response to SARS-CoV-2. The prospective study material was composed of cDNA or gDNA derived from T cells, B-cell-depleted T cells, or PBMCs. A de-identified subject ID, COVID-19 status, age in years and sex were almost always included in the sample metadata. The samples were drawn from two sources: the first 160 participants of the ongoing ImmuneRACE study, and about 1,300 subjects contributed by 6 global collaborators. What the research found in general, with its limitations: Clinical and demographic metadata were provided uncurated, with the amount varying by source and participant.

V loses 3 bases at its end and J loses 2 bases; junction bases beyond the gene matches: 10. Per the germline V gene, SGDLS is the CDR1 and YYNGEE is the CDR2. CDR3 length: 17 amino acids, cysteine to phenylalanine. Just CDR3 DNA is preserved here, 51 bases in frame from base 1. Collaborating institutions collected whole blood in K2EDTA tubes following their own protocols. For TCRbeta analysis, collaborator samples were shipped as frozen whole blood, as isolated PBMCs, or as DNA extracted from either sample type. TCRbeta CDR3 regions were amplified from genomic DNA using the immunoSEQ Assay, a bias-controlled multiplex PCR. As for the authors' bioinformatics: Nucleated cell counts per sample were estimated from amplification of reference gene primers within the assay. To quantify the absolute abundance of each unique TCRbeta CDR3 rearrangement, sequence reads were collapsed and filtered. For each sample, productive Simpson clonality was calculated by taking the square root of Simpson's diversity index across productive rearrangements. What TCRdb holds here is the immuneACCESS table cut down to in-frame rearrangements. Part of the clones is not present; checked against another copy, under half of the missing clones reflect an unresolved V gene, and the others are unexplained. That table furnishes V, J and clone size, whereas the DNA furnished D and trimming. Recorded for this sample are approximately 150,000 clones; just over 85% of them occurred a single time. In total, the top ten clones hold 2.5% to 4% of the sample.

The chain links TRBV9 with TRBJ2-1, and TRBD2 matches 8 of the central bases. The sequencing sample was made of peripheral blood. The source of this sequence is a man aged 70 or older with acute or convalescent COVID-19. The CDR3 protein sequence reads: CASSGPRASGPYNEQFF. The nucleotides are TGTGCCAGCAGCGGCCCCCGGGCTAGCGGGCCCTACAATGAGCAGTTCTTC.